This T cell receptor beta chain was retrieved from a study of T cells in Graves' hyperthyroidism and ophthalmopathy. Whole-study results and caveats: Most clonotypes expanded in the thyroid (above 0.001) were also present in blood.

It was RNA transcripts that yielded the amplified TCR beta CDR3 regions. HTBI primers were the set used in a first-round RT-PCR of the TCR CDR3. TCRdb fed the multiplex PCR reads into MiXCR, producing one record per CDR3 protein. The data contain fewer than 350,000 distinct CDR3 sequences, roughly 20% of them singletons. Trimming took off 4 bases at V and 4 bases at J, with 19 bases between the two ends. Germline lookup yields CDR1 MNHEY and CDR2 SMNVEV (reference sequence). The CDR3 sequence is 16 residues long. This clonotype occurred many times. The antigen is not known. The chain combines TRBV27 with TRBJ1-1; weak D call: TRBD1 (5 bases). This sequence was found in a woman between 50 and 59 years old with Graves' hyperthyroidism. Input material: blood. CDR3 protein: CASSSSRTGRVTEAFF. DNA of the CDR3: TGTGCCAGCAGTTCAAGCCGGACGGGGCGGGTCACTGAAGCTTTCTTT.